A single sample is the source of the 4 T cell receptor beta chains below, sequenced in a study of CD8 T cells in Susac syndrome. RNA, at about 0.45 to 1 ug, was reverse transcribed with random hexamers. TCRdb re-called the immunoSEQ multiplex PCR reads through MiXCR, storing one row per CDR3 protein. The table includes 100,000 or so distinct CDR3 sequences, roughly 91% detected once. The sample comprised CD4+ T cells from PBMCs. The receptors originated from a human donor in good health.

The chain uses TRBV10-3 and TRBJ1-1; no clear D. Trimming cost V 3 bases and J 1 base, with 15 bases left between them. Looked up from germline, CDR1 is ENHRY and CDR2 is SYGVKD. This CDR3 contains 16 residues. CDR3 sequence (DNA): TGTGCCATCAGTGATCGTTCCAGGATGAAGAACACTGAAGCTTTCTTT. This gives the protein CAISDRSRMKNTEAFF.

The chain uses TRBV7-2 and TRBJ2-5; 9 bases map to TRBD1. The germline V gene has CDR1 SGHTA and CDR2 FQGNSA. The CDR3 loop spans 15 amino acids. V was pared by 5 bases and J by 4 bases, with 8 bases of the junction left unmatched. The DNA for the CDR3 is TGTGCCAGCAGCGGAAGGGACAGGGATACAGAGACCCAGTACTTC. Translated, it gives CASSGRDRDTETQYF.

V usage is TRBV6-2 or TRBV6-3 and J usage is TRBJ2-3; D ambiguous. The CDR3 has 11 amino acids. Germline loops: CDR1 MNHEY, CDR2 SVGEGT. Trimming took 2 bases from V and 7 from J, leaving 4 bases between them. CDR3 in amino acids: CASSYGYTQYF. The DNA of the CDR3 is TGTGCCAGCAGTTACGGCTATACGCAGTATTTT.

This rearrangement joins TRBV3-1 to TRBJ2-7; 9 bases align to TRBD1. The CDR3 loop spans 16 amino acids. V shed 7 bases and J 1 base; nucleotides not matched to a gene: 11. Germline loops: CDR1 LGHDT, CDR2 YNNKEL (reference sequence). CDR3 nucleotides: TGTGCCAGCAACCCTCGTCCCGGGACAGGGTCCTACGAGCAGTACTTC. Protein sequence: CASNPRPGTGSYEQYF.